One T cell receptor (beta chain) is described in this entry. This entry comes from a study of blood T cell repertoires in COVID-19. In the study overall: Both acute and convalescent COVID-19 samples were obtained from the United States, Italy and Spain.

Participant age was about 18 to 100 years, and participants resided in 20 to 30 US areas. The table came from immunoSEQ multiplex PCR; TCRdb's copy has only in-frame clones and leaves some out. The repertoire holds hundreds of thousands of clones, with more than 75% as singletons. The CDR3 is 12 amino acids. Germline values: CDR1 SGHTA, CDR2 FQGNSA. Deletions cut 9 bases from V and 6 bases from J, with 15 bases between. The source is a woman aged 40 to 50 with acute COVID-19. The rearrangement links TRBV7-2 to TRBJ2-7; D not certain. The source material was PBMCs or T cells enriched from blood (not recorded which). CDR3 bases: TGTGCCAGTACGCATAGTCGTGGCGAGCAGTACTTC. Residues: CASTHSRGEQYF.